Below are 15 T cell receptor beta chains sequenced from a single sample in a study of T cell responses to AZD1222 COVID-19 vaccine. Profiling relied on immunoSEQ multiplex PCR, and the TCRdb table lists in-frame clones only, not all of them. The sample has 200,000 or so clones, 85% to 95% seen once. The specimen comprised peripheral blood, sampled 28 days after the second AZD1222 dose. These receptor sequences come from an adult who received the AZD1222 COVID-19 vaccine.

The chain couples TRBV5-1 to TRBJ2-1; 8 bases are a match to TRBD2. The CDR3 loop spans 16 amino acids. The germline gives CDR1 SGHRS, CDR2 YFSETQ. V was pared by 0 bases and J by 6 bases, with 8 bases of the junction left unmatched. In DNA form, the CDR3 reads TGCGCCAGCAGCTTGGAACTCGGGGGGGCCGGCAATGAGCAGTTCTTC. This sequence encodes CASSLELGGAGNEQFF. The variable domain in full, with the rest retrieved from reference TRBV5-1 and TRBJ2-1, is KAGVTQTPRYLIKTRGQQVTLSCSPISGHRSVSWYQQTPGQGLQFLFEYFSETQRNKGNFPGRFSGRQFSNSRSEMNVSTLELGDSALYLCASSLELGGAGNEQFFGPGTRLTVL.

This clone was seen just once. The chain links TRBV2 to TRBJ2-1; 9 positions agree with TRBD2. The CDR3 loop spans 14 amino acids. The V gene's germline CDR1 is SNHLY and CDR2 FYNNEI. V lost 4 bases, J lost 8 bases, and 6 bases stayed unmatched. Here the CDR3 DNA reads TGTGCCAGCAGTGTCAGGCGGGGGGGCGATGAGCAGTTCTTC. This sequence encodes CASSVRRGGDEQFF. The full variable domain, rest sourced from reference TRBV2 and TRBJ2-1, is EPEVTQTPSHQVTQMGQEVILRCVPISNHLYFYWYRQILGQKVEFLVSFYNNEISEKSEIFDDQFSVERPDGSNFTLKIRSTKLEDSAMYFCASSVRRGGDEQFFGPGTRLTVL.

The chain is built from TRBV9 and TRBJ1-4, with D perhaps matching TRBD1 (5 bases). Between the trimmed V and J ends, which lost 3 bases and 7 bases, there was a span of 13 bases. Germline lookup yields CDR1 SGDLS and CDR2 YYNGEE. This CDR3 is 14 amino acids long. This CDR3 reads CASSEMAGFEKLFF. CDR3 nucleotides: TGTGCCAGCAGCGAGATGGCAGGGTTTGAAAAACTGTTTTTT.

The chain couples TRBV3-1 (or the pseudogene TRBV3-2) to TRBJ1-5, with unresolved D. This CDR3 contains 15 residues. Germline values: CDR1 LGHDT, CDR2 YNNKEL (reference sequence). V gave up 0 bases and J gave up 6 bases, with 12 bases separating them. The CDR3 sequence: CASSQDLGSGQPQHF. CDR3 sequence (DNA): TGTGCCAGCAGCCAAGATCTTGGGTCGGGTCAGCCCCAGCATTTT.

The count of this clone is one. The chain is built from TRBV15 and TRBJ1-2, with D tentatively TRBD1 (5 bases). CDR3 size: 15 residues. Germline CDR1 and CDR2: LNHNV and YYDKDF (reference sequence). Trimming removed 1 base from V and 7 bases from J, with 16 bases in between. CDR3 bases: TGTGCCACCAGCAGAGGGGCGGGCAGGGACCCTGGCTACACCTTC. Protein: CATSRGAGRDPGYTF.

The rearrangement joins TRBV6-1 to TRBJ1-2; no reliable D call. CDR3 length: 13 residues. The germline V gene has CDR1 MNHNS and CDR2 SASEGT. Trimming stripped 1 base from V and 5 bases from J, with 8 bases between. CDR3: CASSEVRGYGYTF. CDR3 sequence (DNA): TGTGCCAGCAGTGAAGTTCGAGGATATGGCTACACCTTC.

The gene calls are TRBV15 and TRBJ1-2; D gene ambiguous. CDR1 is LNHNV, CDR2 YYDKDF, per germline (reference sequence). The CDR3 is 11 amino acids. Trimming cost V 5 bases and J 8 bases, with 9 bases left between them. The CDR3 region has the DNA TGTGCCACCAGCGACGAATGGGGCTACACCTTC. It translates to CATSDEWGYTF.

The chain links TRBV19 to TRBJ1-1, with D tentatively TRBD1 (5 bases). There are 12 residues in the CDR3. Germline V lookup: CDR1 LNHDA, CDR2 SQIVND (reference sequence). V lost 9 bases and J 12 bases, leaving 20 bases between the germline ends. The CDR3 is CASGEIGGPPFF. In nucleotides, the CDR3 is TGTGCCAGCGGGGAAATCGGGGGTCCGCCTTTCTTT.

This chain connects TRBV5-4 to TRBJ2-1; 7 bases align to TRBD1. The length of the CDR3 is 13 residues. Germline assignment: CDR1 SGHNT and CDR2 YYREEE (reference sequence). Trimming removed 5 bases from V and 10 bases from J; junction bases left unmatched: 9. Here the CDR3 reads CASRTGTAKEQFF. DNA of the CDR3: TGTGCCAGCAGGACCGGGACAGCAAAGGAGCAGTTCTTC.

The V and J genes are TRBV6-6 and TRBJ1-5; TRBD1 matches 9 bases. Germline loops: CDR1 MNHNY, CDR2 SVGAGI (reference sequence). The CDR3 has 14 amino acids. V gave up 4 bases and J gave up 7 bases; unmatched junction bases: 5. Here the CDR3 reads CASSFRQGGQPQHF. The CDR3 bases are TGTGCCAGCAGTTTTCGACAGGGGGGGCAGCCCCAGCATTTT.

This chain connects TRBV28 to TRBJ2-2; no definite D call. In germline, CDR1 is MDHEN, CDR2 SYDVKM. V was clipped by 3 bases and J by 1 base, with 3 bases between them. This CDR3 is 13 amino acids long. CDR3 sequence: CASSLGNTGELFF. The DNA of the CDR3 is TGTGCCAGCAGTTTGGGGAACACCGGGGAGCTGTTTTTT.

The CDR3 DNA reads TGCGCCAGCAGCACCCAGGGACAAGGGAACTACGAGCAGTACTTC. It codes for CASSTQGQGNYEQYF. V usage is TRBV5-1 and J usage is TRBJ2-7; a weak D match, TRBD1 (6 bases). Germline V lookup: CDR1 SGHRS, CDR2 YFSETQ. The CDR3 spans 15 residues. Trimming took 4 bases from V and 3 from J, leaving 17 bases between them.

The CDR3 region has the DNA TGCGCCAGCAGCCCCCGTATGCCGGATGGCTACACCTTC. It codes for CASSPRMPDGYTF. The gene calls are TRBV5-1 and TRBJ1-2; D call uncertain. V was clipped by 4 bases and J by 6 bases, with 13 bases between them. In germline, CDR1 is SGHRS, CDR2 YFSETQ. The CDR3 has 13 residues.

To note about this clone: This same CDR3 is encoded by further DNA sequences in the sample. The rearrangement joins TRBV18 to TRBJ1-1; 8 nucleotides agree with TRBD1. With 5 bases clipped from V and 1 base from J, the junction kept 3 bases outside the gene matches. This CDR3 region has 14 residues. Germline V gene lookup returns CDR1 KGHSH and CDR2 LQKENI. Written as DNA, the CDR3 is TGTGCCAGCTCAACCGGACAGGGGAACACTGAAGCTTTCTTT. Protein: CASSTGQGNTEAFF. Drawing the rest from reference TRBV18 and TRBJ1-1, the complete variable domain is NAGVMQNPRHLVRRRGQEARLRCSPMKGHSHVYWYRQLPEEGLKFMVYLQKENIIDESGMPKERFSAEFPKEGPSILRIQQVVRGDSAAYFCASSTGQGNTEAFFGQGTRLTVV.

The chain couples TRBV5-6 to TRBJ1-5, with no clear D. Germline lookup yields CDR1 SGHDT and CDR2 YYEEEE. Trimming cost V 3 bases and J 0 bases, with 4 bases left between them. The length of the CDR3 is 13 residues. In DNA form, the CDR3 reads TGTGCCAGCAGCTCATATAGCAATCAGCCCCAGCATTTT. The encoded protein is CASSSYSNQPQHF.